This T cell receptor (beta chain) was documented in a study of human T cells and chemical hapten exposure. Time point: patch test 1, 2 weeks after DPC sensitization. Treatment defined: therapeutic diphenylcyclopropenone sensitization with weekly scalp DPC. Total RNA was isolated from unfractionated whole blood. At least ten counts were recorded for this clonotype. TCRdb reprocessed the RACE reads via MiXCR and lists one record per CDR3 protein. The table shows 40,000 or so distinct CDR3 sequences, with approximately 3.6% occurring only once. This receptor was taken from a man over 45 with alopecia areata. Some clones in this sample may be carry-over from other donors' samples. This specimen consisted of whole blood, obtained in connection with sensitization to the hapten diphenylcyclopropenone (DPC).

The CDR3 is CATTSGGTDTQYF. The CDR3 nucleotides read TGCGCCACCACTAGCGGTGGCACAGATACGCAGTATTTT. The chain employs TRBV5-1 and TRBJ2-3, with TRBD2 matching over 8 bases. From germline, CDR1 is SGHRS and CDR2 YFSETQ. The CDR3 length is 13 residues. V lost 9 bases to trimming and J lost 1 base; unmatched junction nucleotides: 4.